This T cell receptor (beta chain) was sequenced in a study of regulatory T cells in long-lasting Graves disease. Study summary: Antithyroid drug use was under 3 months in newly diagnosed Graves' patients.

Documented time point: newly diagnosed GD, antithyroid drugs for less than 3 months. TCR sequences were obtained from RNA taken from PBMCs. Study results and limitations: Newly diagnosed patients shared about a thousand public clonotypes; persistent patients shared approximately 2,700. Less diverse TCR repertoires were seen in persistent Graves' patients than in newly diagnosed ones.

This clonotype occurred many times. Its antigen is still unknown. The CDR3 sequence is 14 residues long. Deletions cut 2 bases from V and 5 bases from J, with 13 bases between. Germline-derived CDR1 and CDR2 are SGHTA and FQGTGA. iRepertoire HTBI primers and Arm-PCR of CDR3 regions built TCR beta libraries. MiXCR, run by TCRdb on the multiplex PCR reads, gives a single entry per CDR3 protein. This sample has roughly 380,000 distinct CDR3 sequences, with over 15% found just once. The same sample was also used in a study of T cells in Graves' hyperthyroidism and ophthalmopathy. According to that study: The diagnostic basis comprised clinical symptoms, serum thyroxine and TRAb, thyroid ultrasound and orbital computed tomography.

The rearrangement uses TRBV7-3 and TRBJ2-7; D is perhaps TRBD2 (5 bases). The specimen comprised peripheral blood mononuclear cells (PBMCs), sampled at new diagnosis, from a patient treated with antithyroid drugs. This receptor was identified in a man aged 35-49 years with Graves disease. CDR3 nucleotide sequence: TGTGCCAGCAGCTTAGGTTCGGGGTTTGACGAGCAGTACTTC. Protein: CASSLGSGFDEQYF. The full variable domain, with the rest looked up from reference TRBV7-3 and TRBJ2-7, is GAGVSQTPSNKVTEKGKYVELRCDPISGHTALYWYRQSLGQGPEFLIYFQGTGAADDSGLPNDRFFAVRPEGSVSTLKIQRTERGDSAVYLCASSLGSGFDEQYFGPGTRLTVT.